The 12 T cell receptor beta chains below were found in one sample sequenced in a study of blood T cell repertoires in COVID-19. TCRdb keeps only in-frame clones here, not all; method: immunoSEQ multiplex PCR. The profile shows roughly 290,000 clones, around 85% of them singletons. Specimen: PBMCs or T cells enriched from blood (not recorded which). All receptors come from a man aged 25 to 40 who had recovered from COVID-19.

This chain uses TRBV20-1 with TRBJ2-5; D call uncertain. This CDR3 region has 12 residues. Per germline, CDR1 DFQATT and CDR2 SNEGSKA (reference sequence). Trimming cost V 3 bases and J 1 base, with 6 bases left between them. This CDR3 is CSASAIQETQYF. CDR3 coding DNA: TGCAGTGCTAGTGCTATCCAAGAGACCCAGTACTTC.

The chain employs TRBV7-9 and TRBJ2-7; 8 bases line up with TRBD1. The V gene's germline CDR1 is SEHNR and CDR2 FQNEAQ (reference sequence). Germline trimming cut 5 bases from V and 4 bases from J; bases unmatched to any gene: 4. The CDR3 has 13 residues. CDR3 DNA: TGTGCCAGCAGCGCTGACAGGGGTTACGAGCAGTACTTC. Its protein product is CASSADRGYEQYF.

For this clone: At one end the junction does not follow the germline gene, possibly because of a read error. V gene TRBV7-7 combines with J gene TRBJ2-5, with D tentatively TRBD2 (6 bases). Germline CDR1 SSHAT, CDR2 FNYEAQ (reference sequence). The CDR3 spans 16 residues. CDR3 protein: CASSLGRLVGEETQYF. The CDR3 DNA reads as TGTGCTAGCAGCTTAGGGAGACTAGTGGGAGAAGAGACCCAGTACTTC.

This rearrangement joins TRBV12-3 or TRBV12-4 to TRBJ2-2, with unresolved D. CDR3 length: 13 residues. V lost 4 bases and J 1 base, leaving 4 bases between the germline ends. CDR3: CASSSRNTGELFF. In DNA form, the CDR3 reads TGTGCCAGCAGTTCCAGGAACACCGGGGAGCTGTTTTTT.

V and J are TRBV4-1 and TRBJ1-5; the D gene is possibly TRBD1 (5 bases). Per the germline V gene, CDR1 is MGHRA and CDR2 is YSYEKL. This CDR3 is 16 amino acids long. Trimming pared 0 bases from V and 2 bases from J, leaving 11 bases between. CDR3: CASSQDHGGGNQPQHF. CDR3 DNA sequence: TGCGCCAGCAGCCAAGATCACGGGGGTGGCAATCAGCCCCAGCATTTT.

This clone was picked up one time. This sequence joins TRBV5-6 and TRBJ1-2, with a tentative D call TRBD1 (6 bases). With 0 bases removed from V and 8 bases from J, the gap between germline ends came to 17 bases. Germline V lookup: CDR1 SGHDT, CDR2 YYEEEE. CDR3 size: 15 residues. The DNA for the CDR3 is TGTGCCAGCAGCTTGGTAACAGGGATAGGACGGGGCTACACCTTC. Its protein product is CASSLVTGIGRGYTF. Together with reference TRBV5-6 and TRBJ1-2, the CDR3 gives the full variable domain: DAGVTQSPTHLIKTRGQQVTLRCSPKSGHDTVSWYQQALGQGPQFIFQYYEEEERQRGNFPDRFSGHQFPNYSSELNVNALLLGDSALYLCASSLVTGIGRGYTFGSGTRLTVV.

As to this clone: This sample also contains other DNA sequences that code for the same CDR3. The chain joins TRBV7-3 to TRBJ2-2; no clear D gene. CDR1 and CDR2 (germline): SGHTA, FQGTGA. Trimming took off 5 bases at V and 2 bases at J, with 6 bases between the two ends. The CDR3 sequence is 13 residues long. The CDR3 DNA reads as TGTGCCAGCAGCCCAGTTAACACCGGGGAGCTGTTTTTT. Residues: CASSPVNTGELFF.

This clone was seen more than once but under ten times. This chain connects TRBV10-3 to TRBJ2-7, with TRBD2 matching over 12 bases. V lost 10 bases to trimming and J lost 6 bases; unmatched junction nucleotides: 10. This CDR3 has 14 amino acids. Germline CDR1 and CDR2: ENHRY and SYGVKD. As DNA, the CDR3 is TGTGCCACCGCTCTAGCGGGGGGGTTCTCCGAGCAGTACTTC. This sequence encodes CATALAGGFSEQYF.

About this clone itself: Other DNA sequences in this specimen translate into the identical CDR3. The chain couples TRBV5-1 to TRBJ1-6; 7 bases line up with TRBD1. The CDR3 has 14 amino acids. From germline, CDR1 is SGHRS and CDR2 YFSETQ. V was clipped by 2 bases and J by 7 bases; unmatched bases: 3. CDR3 loop: CASSLGDRNSPLHF. Written as DNA, the CDR3 is TGCGCCAGCAGCTTAGGGGACAGAAATTCACCCCTCCACTTT.

There are a few counts of this clone. V and J are TRBV4-2 and TRBJ2-7; 9 nucleotides match TRBD1. The trim removed 4 bases at V and 4 bases at J, leaving 8 bases unmatched. Germline V lookup: CDR1 LGHNA, CDR2 YNFKEQ. The CDR3 loop spans 15 amino acids. CDR3 residues: CASSPRDRESYEQYF. The CDR3 DNA follows: TGTGCCAGCAGCCCCCGGGACAGGGAAAGTTACGAGCAGTACTTC.

The chain joins TRBV7-2 to TRBJ1-5, with D perhaps matching TRBD1 (6 bases). The germline V gene encodes CDR1 SGHTA and CDR2 FQGNSA. V shed 5 bases and J shed 0 bases, with 8 bases lying between them. The CDR3 contains 14 residues. The CDR3 here is CASSTGYSNQPQHF. CDR3 bases: TGTGCCAGCAGCACAGGGTATAGCAATCAGCCCCAGCATTTT.

The V call is TRBV5-1, the J call TRBJ1-1; 7 positions agree with TRBD1. CDR1 is SGHRS, CDR2 YFSETQ, per germline. V lost 2 bases, J lost 3 bases, and 7 bases stayed unmatched. The CDR3 loop spans 15 amino acids. This chain's CDR3 is CASSFDRAGDTEAFF. The DNA of the CDR3 is TGCGCCAGCAGCTTTGACAGGGCCGGGGACACTGAAGCTTTCTTT.